The clone carrying this T cell receptor beta chain was picked up many times. Its antigen is currently unknown. With the read ending 3 residues before the CDR3 end, the germline J gene is used to fill in that end. TCRdb's copy holds only in-frame clones and misses some; the assay was immunoSEQ multiplex PCR. Listed for the sample are roughly 52,000 clones, none seen a single time. Most patients and controls had Caucasian heritage. Germline V gene sequence: CDR1 DFQATT, CDR2 SNEGSKA (reference sequence). The CDR3 has 14 residues. V was clipped by 1 base and J by 3 bases; unmatched bases: 5. The record originates from a study of T cell clonality in common variable immunodeficiency. The study, taken as a whole, reports: In common variable immunodeficiency, TCR beta chains reportedly carried fewer deletions and N-nucleotide insertions.

The specimen sequenced was peripheral blood mononuclear cells. The origin of this receptor is a person between 18 and 75 years old in good health. The chain recombines TRBV20-1 with TRBJ2-7, with 8 bases that match TRBD1. The covered CDR3 bases are TGCAGTGCTAGAGCACCAGACAGGGGCTACGAG. This encodes CSARAPDRGYE. The full-length CDR3 reads as CSARAPDRGYEQYF.